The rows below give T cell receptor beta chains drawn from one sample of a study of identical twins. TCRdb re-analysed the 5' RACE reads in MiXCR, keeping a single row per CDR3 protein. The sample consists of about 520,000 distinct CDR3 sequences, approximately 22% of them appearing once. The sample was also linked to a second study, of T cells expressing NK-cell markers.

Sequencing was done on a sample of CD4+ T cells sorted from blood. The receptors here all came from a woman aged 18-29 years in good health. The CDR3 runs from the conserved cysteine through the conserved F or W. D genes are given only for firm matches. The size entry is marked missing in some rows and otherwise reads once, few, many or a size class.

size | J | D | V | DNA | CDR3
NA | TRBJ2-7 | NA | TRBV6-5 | TGTGCCAGCAGTTACCGGGGGGGGACAGGGAACCACGAGCAGTACTTC | CASSYRGGTGNHEQYF
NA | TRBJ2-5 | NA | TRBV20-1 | TGCAGTGCTAGAGATTCTGAAGCCCCCAAGAGAGAGACCCAGTACTTC | CSARDSEAPKRETQYF
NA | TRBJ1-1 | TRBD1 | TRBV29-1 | TGCAGCGCCGGTCAGGGGGGAGTTTTGAACACTGAAGCTTTCTTT | CSAGQGGVLNTEAFF
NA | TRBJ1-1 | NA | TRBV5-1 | TGCGCCAGCAGCTTCTTATCGACCCATGGGGACACTGAAGCTTTCTTT | CASSFLSTHGDTEAFF
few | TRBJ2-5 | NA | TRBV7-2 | TGTGCCAGCAGCTTTCCAGGGGAGGGGGGCCAGTACTTC | CASSFPGEGGQYF
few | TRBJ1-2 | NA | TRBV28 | TGTGCCAGCAATTCGGGAGGGACTGGCTACACCTTC | CASNSGGTGYTF
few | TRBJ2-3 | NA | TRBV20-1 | TGCAGTGCTAGAGATCCCCAGATCGGGGATACGCAGTATTTT | CSARDPQIGDTQYF
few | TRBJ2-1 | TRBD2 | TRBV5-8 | TGTGCCAGCACCTTCCCACAGCGGGAGCTTGGTGAGCAGTTCTTC | CASTFPQRELGEQFF
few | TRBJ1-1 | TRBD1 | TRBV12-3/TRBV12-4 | TGTGCCAGCAGTTCGGGACAGGGGGAGGACACTGAAGCTTTCTTT | CASSSGQGEDTEAFF
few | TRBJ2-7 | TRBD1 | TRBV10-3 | TGTGCCATCACTCTTGGGACAGCCTACGAGCAGTACTTC | CAITLGTAYEQYF
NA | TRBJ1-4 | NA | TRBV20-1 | TGCAGTGCTAGAGCCCTGACAGGTTCTAATGAAAAACTGTTTTTT | CSARALTGSNEKLFF
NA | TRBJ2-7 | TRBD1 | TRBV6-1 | TGTGCCAGCGGGGCCGGGACAGGGGGCTACGAGCAGTACTTC | CASGAGTGGYEQYF
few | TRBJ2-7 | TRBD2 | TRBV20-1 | TGCAGTGCTAGAGCCCCACTAGCGGGGGGCTACGAGCAGTACTTC | CSARAPLAGGYEQYF
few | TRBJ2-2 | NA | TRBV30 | TGTGCCTGGAGTGTACGGGTCGTAACCGGGGAGCTGTTTTTT | CAWSVRVVTGELFF
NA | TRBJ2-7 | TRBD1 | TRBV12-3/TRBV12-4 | TGTGCCACCAGAGGGACAGGGACACACGAGCAGTACTTC | CATRGTGTHEQYF
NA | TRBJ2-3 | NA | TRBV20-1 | TGCAGTGGAGTGCTTAGTGGGGCAGATACGCAGTATTTT | CSGVLSGADTQYF
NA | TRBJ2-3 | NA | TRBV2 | TGTGCCAGCAGTGAGACCACGGCAGATACGCAGTATTTT | CASSETTADTQYF
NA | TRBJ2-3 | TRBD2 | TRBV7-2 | TGTGCCAGCAGCTCCTCTAGCGGGAGTTTTACAGATACGCAGTATTTT | CASSSSSGSFTDTQYF
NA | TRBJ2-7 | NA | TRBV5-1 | TGCGCCAGCAGCTTGGAGGTAGAGGGGGAGCAGTACTTC | CASSLEVEGEQYF
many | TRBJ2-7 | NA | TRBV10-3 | TGTGCCATCAGGGGAGGACAGCCGTCCTACGAGCAGTACTTC | CAIRGGQPSYEQYF
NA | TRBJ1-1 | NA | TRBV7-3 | TGTGCCAGCAGCAAGGACAGCGGTGGCACTGAAGCTTTCTTT | CASSKDSGGTEAFF
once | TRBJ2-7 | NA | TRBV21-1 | TGTGCCCCCGGGGCGGAGAACTACGAGCAGTACTTC | CAPGAENYEQYF
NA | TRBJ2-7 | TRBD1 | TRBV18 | TGTGCCAGCTCAACGAACAGGGGGGACGAGCAGTACTTC | CASSTNRGDEQYF